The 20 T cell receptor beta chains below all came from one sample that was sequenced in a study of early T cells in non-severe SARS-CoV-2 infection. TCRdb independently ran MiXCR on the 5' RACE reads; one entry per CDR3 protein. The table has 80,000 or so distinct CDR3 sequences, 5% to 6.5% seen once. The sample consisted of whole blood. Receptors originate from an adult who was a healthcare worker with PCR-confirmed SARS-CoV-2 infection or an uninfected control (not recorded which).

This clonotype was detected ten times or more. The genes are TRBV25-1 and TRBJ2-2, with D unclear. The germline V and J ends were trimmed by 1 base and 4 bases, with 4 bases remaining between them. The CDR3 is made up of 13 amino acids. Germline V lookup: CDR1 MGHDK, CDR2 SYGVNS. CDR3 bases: TGTGCCAGCAGTGAATTGGTCACCGGGGAGCTGTTTTTT. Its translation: CASSELVTGELFF.

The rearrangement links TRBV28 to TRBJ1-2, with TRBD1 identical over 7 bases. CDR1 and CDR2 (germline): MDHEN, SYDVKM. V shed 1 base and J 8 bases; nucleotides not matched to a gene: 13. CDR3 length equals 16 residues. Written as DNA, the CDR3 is TGTGCCAGCAGTTTATCCACGACAGGGATCGGTCTGGGCTACACCTTC. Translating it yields CASSLSTTGIGLGYTF.

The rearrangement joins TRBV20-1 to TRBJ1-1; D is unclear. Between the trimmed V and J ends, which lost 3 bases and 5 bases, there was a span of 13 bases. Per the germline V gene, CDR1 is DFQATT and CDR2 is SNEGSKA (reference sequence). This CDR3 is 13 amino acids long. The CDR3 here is CSASALSGTEAFF. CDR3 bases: TGCAGTGCTAGTGCCCTCTCGGGGACTGAAGCTTTCTTT.

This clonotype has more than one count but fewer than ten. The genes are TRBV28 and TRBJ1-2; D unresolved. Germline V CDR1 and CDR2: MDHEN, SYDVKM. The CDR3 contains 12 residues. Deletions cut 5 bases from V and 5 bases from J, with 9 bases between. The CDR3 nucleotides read TGTGCCAGCAGTCCACCTGGATATGGCTACACCTTC. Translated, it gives CASSPPGYGYTF.

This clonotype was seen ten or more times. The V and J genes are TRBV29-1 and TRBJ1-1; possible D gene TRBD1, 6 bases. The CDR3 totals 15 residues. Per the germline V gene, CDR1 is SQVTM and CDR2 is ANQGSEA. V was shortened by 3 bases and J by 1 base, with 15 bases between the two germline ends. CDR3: CSVDSPGTQNTEAFF. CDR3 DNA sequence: TGCAGCGTTGATAGTCCTGGGACACAGAACACTGAAGCTTTCTTT.

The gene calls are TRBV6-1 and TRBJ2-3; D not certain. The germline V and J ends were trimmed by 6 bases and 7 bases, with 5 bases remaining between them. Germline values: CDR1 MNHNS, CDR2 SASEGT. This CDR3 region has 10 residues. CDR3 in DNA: TGTGCCAGCAGAGGCCATACGCAGTATTTT. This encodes CASRGHTQYF.

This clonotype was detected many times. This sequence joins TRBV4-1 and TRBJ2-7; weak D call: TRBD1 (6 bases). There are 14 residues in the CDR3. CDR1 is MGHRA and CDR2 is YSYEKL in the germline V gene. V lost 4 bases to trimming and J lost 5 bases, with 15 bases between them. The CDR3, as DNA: TGCGCCAGCAGCCGGAAACAGGGTTGGGACGAGCAGTACTTC. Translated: CASSRKQGWDEQYF.

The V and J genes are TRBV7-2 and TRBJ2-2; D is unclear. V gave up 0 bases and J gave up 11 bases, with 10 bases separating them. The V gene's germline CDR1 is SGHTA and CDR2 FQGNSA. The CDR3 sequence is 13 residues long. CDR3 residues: CASSLATAIELFF. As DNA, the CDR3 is TGTGCCAGCAGCTTAGCGACGGCCATCGAGCTGTTTTTT.

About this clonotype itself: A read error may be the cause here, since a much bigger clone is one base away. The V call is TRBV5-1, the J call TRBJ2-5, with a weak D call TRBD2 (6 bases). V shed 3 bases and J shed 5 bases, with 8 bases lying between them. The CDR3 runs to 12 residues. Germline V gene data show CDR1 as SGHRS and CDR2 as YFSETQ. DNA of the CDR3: TGCGCCAGCAGCTCGGAGGGTGAGACCCAGTACTTC. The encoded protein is CASSSEGETQYF.

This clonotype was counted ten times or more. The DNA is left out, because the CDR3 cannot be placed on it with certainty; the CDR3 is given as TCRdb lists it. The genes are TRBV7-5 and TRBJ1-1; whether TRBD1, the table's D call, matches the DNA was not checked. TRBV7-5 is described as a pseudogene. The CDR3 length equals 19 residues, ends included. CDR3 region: CISVSEAPRADRKGTEAFF.

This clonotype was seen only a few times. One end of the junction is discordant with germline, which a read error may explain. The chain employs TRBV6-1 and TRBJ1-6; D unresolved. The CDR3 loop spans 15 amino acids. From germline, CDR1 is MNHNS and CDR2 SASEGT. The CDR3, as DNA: TGTGCCAGCAGAGAAGAAGAGTGGAATAATTCACCCCTCCACTTT. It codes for CASREEEWNNSPLHF.

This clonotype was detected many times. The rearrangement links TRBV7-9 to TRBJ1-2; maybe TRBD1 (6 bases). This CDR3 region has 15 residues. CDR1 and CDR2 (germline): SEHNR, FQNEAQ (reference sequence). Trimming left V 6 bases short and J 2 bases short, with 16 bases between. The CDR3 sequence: CASSPTDRPNYGYTF. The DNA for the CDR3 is TGTGCCAGCAGTCCAACAGACAGGCCAAACTATGGCTACACCTTC. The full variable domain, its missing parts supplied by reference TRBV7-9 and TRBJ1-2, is DTGVSQNPRHKITKRGQNVTFRCDPISEHNRLYWYRQTLGQGPEFLTYFQNEAQLEKSRLLSDRFSAERPKGSFSTLEIQRTEQGDSAMYLCASSPTDRPNYGYTFGSGTRLTVV.

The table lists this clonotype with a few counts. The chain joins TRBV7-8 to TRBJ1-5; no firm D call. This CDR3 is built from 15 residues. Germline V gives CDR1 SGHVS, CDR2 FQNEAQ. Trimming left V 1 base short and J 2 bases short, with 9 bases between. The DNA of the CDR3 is TGTGCCAGCAGCTTAGAGTGGGGAGGCAATCAGCCCCAGCATTTT. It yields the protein CASSLEWGGNQPQHF.

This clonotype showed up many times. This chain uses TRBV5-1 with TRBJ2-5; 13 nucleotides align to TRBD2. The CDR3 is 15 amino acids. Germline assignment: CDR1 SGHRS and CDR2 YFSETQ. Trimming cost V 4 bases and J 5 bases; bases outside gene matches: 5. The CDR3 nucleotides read TGCGCCAGCAGCCAACTAGCGGGGGGGCTGGAGACCCAGTACTTC. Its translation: CASSQLAGGLETQYF.

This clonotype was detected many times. CDR3 residues: CSVEGRGRDTQYF. CDR3 coding DNA: TGCAGCGTTGAAGGAAGGGGGCGAGATACGCAGTATTTT. The rearrangement uses TRBV29-1 and TRBJ2-3, with 7 bases fitting TRBD1. Unmatched junction bases numbered 3, after V lost 1 base and J lost 5 bases. The CDR3 totals 13 residues. CDR1 is SQVTM, CDR2 ANQGSEA, per germline.

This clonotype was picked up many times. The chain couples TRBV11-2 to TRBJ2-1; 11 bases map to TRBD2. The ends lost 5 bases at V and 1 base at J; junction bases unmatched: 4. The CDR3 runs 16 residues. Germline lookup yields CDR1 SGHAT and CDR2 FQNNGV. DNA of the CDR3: TGTGCCAGCAGCACCCGACTAGCGGGATCCTACAATGAGCAGTTCTTC. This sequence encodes CASSTRLAGSYNEQFF.

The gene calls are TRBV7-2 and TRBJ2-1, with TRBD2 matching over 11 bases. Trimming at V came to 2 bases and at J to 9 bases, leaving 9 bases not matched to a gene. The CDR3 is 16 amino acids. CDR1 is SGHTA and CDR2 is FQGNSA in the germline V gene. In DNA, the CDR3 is TGTGCCAGCAGCTTATCTTCCCTCGGGACTAGCGGTGAGCAGTTCTTC. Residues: CASSLSSLGTSGEQFF.

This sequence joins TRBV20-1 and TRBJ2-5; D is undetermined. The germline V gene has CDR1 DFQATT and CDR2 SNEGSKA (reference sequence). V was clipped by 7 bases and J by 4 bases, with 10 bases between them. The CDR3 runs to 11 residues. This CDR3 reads CSGGLGETQYF. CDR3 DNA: TGCAGTGGCGGCTTAGGAGAGACCCAGTACTTC.

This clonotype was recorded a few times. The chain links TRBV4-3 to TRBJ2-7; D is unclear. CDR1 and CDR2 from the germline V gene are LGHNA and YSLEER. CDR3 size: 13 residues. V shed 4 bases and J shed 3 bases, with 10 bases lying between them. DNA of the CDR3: TGCGCCAGCAGCCCCACGGTGGGCTACGAGCAGTACTTC. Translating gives CASSPTVGYEQYF.

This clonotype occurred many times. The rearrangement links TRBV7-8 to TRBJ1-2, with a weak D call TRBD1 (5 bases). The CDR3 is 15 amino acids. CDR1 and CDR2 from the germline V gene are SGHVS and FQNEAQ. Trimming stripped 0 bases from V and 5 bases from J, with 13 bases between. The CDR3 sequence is CASSLAGQGTYGYTF. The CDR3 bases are TGTGCCAGCAGCTTAGCTGGGCAGGGCACTTATGGCTACACCTTC.